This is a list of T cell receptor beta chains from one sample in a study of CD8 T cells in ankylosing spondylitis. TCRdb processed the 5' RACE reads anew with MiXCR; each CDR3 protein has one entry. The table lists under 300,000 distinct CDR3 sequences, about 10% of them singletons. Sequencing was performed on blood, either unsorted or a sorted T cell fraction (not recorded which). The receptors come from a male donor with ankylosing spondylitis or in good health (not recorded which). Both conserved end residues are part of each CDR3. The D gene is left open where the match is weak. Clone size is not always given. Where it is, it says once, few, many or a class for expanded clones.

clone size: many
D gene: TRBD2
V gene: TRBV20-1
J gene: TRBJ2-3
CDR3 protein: CSATTSGTDTQYF
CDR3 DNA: TGCAGTGCTACGACTAGCGGCACAGATACGCAGTATTTT

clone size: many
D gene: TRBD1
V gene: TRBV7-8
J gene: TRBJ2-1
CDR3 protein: CASSLYSNRGRGEQFF
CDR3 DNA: TGTGCCAGCAGCTTGTATTCGAACAGGGGAAGGGGTGAGCAGTTCTTC

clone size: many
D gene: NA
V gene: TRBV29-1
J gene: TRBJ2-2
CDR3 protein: CSVEFAYPNANTGELFF
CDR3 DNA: TGCAGCGTTGAGTTTGCTTATCCCAACGCGAACACCGGGGAGCTGTTTTTT

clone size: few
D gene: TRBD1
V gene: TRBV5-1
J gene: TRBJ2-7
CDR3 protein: CASSWTGVEQYF
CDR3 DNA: TGCGCCAGCAGTTGGACAGGCGTCGAGCAGTACTTC

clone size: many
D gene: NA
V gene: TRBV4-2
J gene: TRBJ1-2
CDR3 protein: CASSHEVNYGYTF
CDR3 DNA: TGTGCCAGCAGCCATGAAGTTAACTATGGCTACACCTTC

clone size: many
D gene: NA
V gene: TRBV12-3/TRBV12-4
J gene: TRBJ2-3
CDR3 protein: CASSFNVGRTDTQYF
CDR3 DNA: TGTGCCAGCAGTTTTAACGTGGGGCGCACAGATACGCAGTATTTT

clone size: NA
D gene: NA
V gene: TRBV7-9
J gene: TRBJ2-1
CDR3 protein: CASSFLCDTYF
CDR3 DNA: TGTGCCAGCAGCTTCCTGTGTGATACTTATTTC

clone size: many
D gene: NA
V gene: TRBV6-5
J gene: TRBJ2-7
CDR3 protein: CASSFSGLIYEQYF
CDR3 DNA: TGTGCCAGCAGTTTCTCAGGACTGATCTACGAGCAGTACTTC

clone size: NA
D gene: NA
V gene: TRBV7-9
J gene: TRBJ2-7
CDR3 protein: CASSPSDYEQYF
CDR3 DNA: TGTGCCAGCAGCCCGAGCGACTACGAGCAGTACTTC

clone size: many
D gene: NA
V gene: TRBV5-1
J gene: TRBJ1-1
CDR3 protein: CASSSTPQDTEAFF
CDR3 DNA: TGCGCCAGCAGCTCGACTCCCCAAGACACTGAAGCTTTCTTT

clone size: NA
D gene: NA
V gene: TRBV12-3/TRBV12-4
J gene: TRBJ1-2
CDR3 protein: CASSTIGEDHGYTF
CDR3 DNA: TGTGCCAGCAGTACCATAGGGGAGGATCATGGCTACACCTTC

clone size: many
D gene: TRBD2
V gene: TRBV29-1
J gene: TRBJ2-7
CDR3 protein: CSVEDPSGRPYEQYF
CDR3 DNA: TGCAGCGTTGAAGATCCTAGCGGGAGACCCTACGAGCAGTACTTC

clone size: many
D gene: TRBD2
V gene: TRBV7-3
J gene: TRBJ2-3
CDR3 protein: CASSSRTSGDTQYF
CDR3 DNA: TGTGCCAGCAGCTCCAGGACTAGCGGAGATACGCAGTATTTT

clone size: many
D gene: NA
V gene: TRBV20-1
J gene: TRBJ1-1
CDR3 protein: CSARELLVTEAFF
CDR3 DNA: TGCAGTGCTAGGGAACTCCTGGTCACTGAAGCTTTCTTT

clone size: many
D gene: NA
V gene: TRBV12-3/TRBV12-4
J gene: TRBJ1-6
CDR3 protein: CASRLTGTNSPLHF
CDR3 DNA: TGTGCCAGCAGGCTCACAGGGACCAATTCACCCCTCCACTTT

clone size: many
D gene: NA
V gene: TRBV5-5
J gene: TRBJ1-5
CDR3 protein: CASSFFPVGERSNQPQHF
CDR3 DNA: TGTGCCAGCAGCTTCTTCCCCGTCGGGGAGCGTAGCAATCAGCCCCAGCATTTT

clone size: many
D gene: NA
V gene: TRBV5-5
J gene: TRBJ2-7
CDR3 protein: CASSLSETGTPTYEQYF
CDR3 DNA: TGTGCCAGCAGCTTGAGTGAGACCGGGACACCCACCTACGAGCAGTACTTC

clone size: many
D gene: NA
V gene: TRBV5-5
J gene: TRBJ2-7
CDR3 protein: CASSETGFYYEQYF
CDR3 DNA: TGTGCCAGCAGTGAAACAGGGTTTTACTACGAGCAGTACTTC

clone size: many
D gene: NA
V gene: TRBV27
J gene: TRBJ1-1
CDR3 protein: CASSLLGRDTEAFF
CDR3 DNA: TGTGCCAGCAGTTTATTAGGGCGCGACACTGAAGCTTTCTTT

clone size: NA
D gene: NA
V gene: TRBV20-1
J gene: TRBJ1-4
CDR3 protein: CSARHLQGREKLFF
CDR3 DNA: TGCAGTGCTAGACATCTGCAGGGACGTGAAAAACTGTTTTTT

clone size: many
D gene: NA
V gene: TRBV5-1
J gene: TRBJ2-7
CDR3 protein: CASSGHRGRAEQYF
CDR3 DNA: TGCGCCAGCAGTGGACACAGGGGGAGGGCCGAGCAGTACTTC

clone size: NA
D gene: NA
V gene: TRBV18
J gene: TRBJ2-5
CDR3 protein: CASSPTTVKETQYF
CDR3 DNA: TGTGCCAGCTCACCCACGACGGTGAAAGAGACCCAGTACTTC